This T cell receptor beta chain was profiled in a study of OX40 agonist ivuxolimab in advanced cancers. Study overall: Ivuxolimab, an agonistic anti-OX40 (CD134) antibody, was given to patients. Every 2 weeks, ivuxolimab was infused into the patients intravenously at between 0.01 and 10 mg/kg. Subjects had a mean age of about 65 years, with a range of roughly 20 to 79; almost 85% were male. The study reported partial responses in three patients: one hepatocellular carcinoma, two cutaneous melanoma.

The assay was immunoSEQ multiplex PCR, and TCRdb's table has in-frame clones only and misses some. The sample has approximately 44,000 clones, roughly 92% seen once. Trimming took off 5 bases at V and 2 bases at J, with 16 bases between the two ends. This CDR3 is built from 16 residues. Germline CDR1 MDHEN, CDR2 SYDVKM. The sequencing here drew on CD4+ or CD8+ T cells sorted from blood, taken in a trial of the OX40 agonist ivuxolimab. This receptor was identified in an adult with an advanced solid tumor such as melanoma, head and neck, liver or kidney cancer. The V gene is TRBV28, the J gene TRBJ1-5; tentatively, D is TRBD1 (5 bases). CDR3 bases: TGTGCCAGCAGTCCCTTTGATGGGGGGGGCAATCAGCCCCAGCATTTT. As protein: CASSPFDGGGNQPQHF.